The 20 T cell receptor beta chains listed next were all sequenced from one sample in a study of OX40 agonist ivuxolimab in advanced cancers. Data came from immunoSEQ multiplex PCR; TCRdb stores just in-frame clones and leaves some out. The table has approximately 70,000 clones, approximately 85% seen once. Sample: CD4+ or CD8+ T cells sorted from blood, taken in a trial of the OX40 agonist ivuxolimab. These receptors originate from an adult with an advanced solid tumor such as melanoma, head and neck, liver or kidney cancer.

This chain connects TRBV19 to TRBJ2-6; 8 bases agree with TRBD1. The CDR3 is 17 residues long. Looked up from germline, CDR1 is LNHDA and CDR2 is SQIVND (reference sequence). V was clipped by 4 bases and J by 1 base; unmatched bases: 6. DNA of the CDR3: TGTGCCAGTAGTAACGACAGGGGAGATTCTGGGGCCAACGTCCTGACTTTC. Encoded protein: CASSNDRGDSGANVLTF.

The rearrangement uses TRBV11-2 and TRBJ1-2, with D possibly matching TRBD1 (6 bases). The CDR3 contains 15 residues. Per the germline V gene, CDR1 is SGHAT and CDR2 is FQNNGV. V dropped 2 bases and J dropped 2 bases, with 12 bases sitting between them. CDR3 sequence: CASSLHGGWNYGYTF. CDR3 DNA: TGTGCCAGCAGCTTACACGGGGGCTGGAACTATGGCTACACCTTC.

The genes are TRBV11-3 and TRBJ2-4; a weak D match, TRBD2 (5 bases). This CDR3 contains 13 residues. Germline loops: CDR1 SGHNT, CDR2 YENEEA. Deletions cut 4 bases from V and 2 bases from J, with 6 bases between. DNA for the CDR3: TGTGCCAGCAGCTCCGGGACCAAAAACATTCAGTACTTC. Amino acid sequence: CASSSGTKNIQYF.

V usage is TRBV28 and J usage is TRBJ2-5; 9 bases agree with TRBD1. The CDR3 runs to 17 residues. Unmatched junction bases numbered 11, after V lost 6 bases and J lost 0 bases. CDR1 is MDHEN and CDR2 is SYDVKM in the germline V gene. CDR3 residues: CASRDRGFRSYQETQYF. Written as DNA, the CDR3 is TGTGCCAGCAGGGACAGGGGTTTTCGTTCGTACCAAGAGACCCAGTACTTC.

The V gene is TRBV19, the J gene TRBJ1-4; 7 nucleotides match TRBD1. This CDR3 has 15 residues. Germline CDR1 is LNHDA and CDR2 is SQIVND (reference sequence). J lost 5 bases, V lost 4 bases, and 7 bases had no gene match. CDR3 DNA sequence: TGTGCCAGTAGTAGGGGGGGACAGTCGAATGAAAAACTGTTTTTT. Translated, it gives CASSRGGQSNEKLFF.

V gene TRBV5-8 combines with J gene TRBJ1-4; 8 bases are a match to TRBD1. There are 17 residues in the CDR3. V was clipped by 0 bases and J by 5 bases; unmatched bases: 9. Germline V gene sequence: CDR1 SGHTS, CDR2 YDEGEE. CDR3 sequence: CASSLARWGQENEKLFF. CDR3 sequence (DNA): TGTGCCAGCAGCTTGGCGCGGTGGGGACAGGAGAATGAAAAACTGTTTTTT. Supplemented by reference TRBV5-8 and TRBJ1-4, the full variable domain reads EAGVTQSPTHLIKTRGQQATLRCSPISGHTSVYWYQQALGLGLQFLLWYDEGEERNRGNFPPRFSGRQFPNYSSELNVNALELEDSALYLCASSLARWGQENEKLFFGSGTQLSVL.

This sequence joins TRBV28 and TRBJ1-2; D unresolved. Trimming stripped 3 bases from V and 4 bases from J, with 12 bases between. Per the germline V gene, CDR1 is MDHEN and CDR2 is SYDVKM. The CDR3 is made up of 14 amino acids. This CDR3 is CASSFPIESYGYTF. The CDR3 nucleotides are TGTGCCAGCAGTTTTCCCATAGAAAGCTATGGCTACACCTTC.

This chain links TRBV18 with TRBJ2-4; TRBD2 might be the D (5 bases). V was cut by 3 bases and J by 0 bases, with 9 bases left in between. Germline CDR1 KGHSH, CDR2 LQKENI. The CDR3 extends over 15 amino acids. CDR3 DNA: TGTGCCAGCTCACCCCTCGAGGGAGCCAAAAACATTCAGTACTTC. It codes for CASSPLEGAKNIQYF.

The chain couples TRBV5-1 to TRBJ1-2; TRBD1 might be the D (5 bases). The CDR3 has 15 amino acids. CDR1 and CDR2 (germline): SGHRS, YFSETQ. V gave up 5 bases and J gave up 4 bases, with 18 bases separating them. CDR3 in amino acids: CASSFAQDKVYGYTF. For the CDR3, the DNA is TGCGCCAGCAGTTTTGCCCAGGACAAGGTCTATGGCTACACCTTC.

The rearrangement links TRBV11-1 to TRBJ2-1; 7 positions match TRBD2. This CDR3 contains 15 residues. CDR1 is SGHAT, CDR2 FQDESV, per germline (reference sequence). V gave up 4 bases and J gave up 0 bases; unmatched junction bases: 3. The CDR3 here is CASSSGTNSYNEQFF. CDR3 coding DNA: TGTGCCAGCAGCTCCGGGACTAACTCCTACAATGAGCAGTTCTTC.

This clone is a singleton in its sample. The chain uses TRBV13 and TRBJ2-5, with D unclear. The CDR3 consists of 13 residues. CDR1 and CDR2 from the germline V gene are PRHDT and FYEKMQ (reference sequence). Trimming pared 5 bases from V and 3 bases from J, leaving 10 bases between. The CDR3 DNA follows: TGTGCCAGCAGCCCCAGACTGGAAGAGACCCAGTACTTC. Its protein is CASSPRLEETQYF.

The rearrangement joins TRBV20-1 to TRBJ1-2; D remains unclear. The CDR3 totals 10 residues. The V end was cut by 5 bases, the J end by 10 bases, with 11 bases between. Germline V gene lookup returns CDR1 DFQATT and CDR2 SNEGSKA (reference sequence). This chain's CDR3 is CSAEGRDYTF. The CDR3 DNA reads as TGCAGTGCTGAGGGTAGAGACTACACCTTC.

This clone showed up just a few times. The chain carries TRBV6-5 and TRBJ2-7, with D perhaps being TRBD1 or TRBD2 (5 bases each). V was clipped by 2 bases and J by 2 bases, with 10 bases between them. The V gene's germline CDR1 is MNHEY and CDR2 SVGAGI. The length of the CDR3 is 14 residues. This chain's CDR3 is CASSYKGRAYEQYF. For the CDR3, the DNA is TGTGCCAGCAGTTACAAGGGGAGAGCCTACGAGCAGTACTTC.

The genes are TRBV28 and TRBJ1-4; possible D gene TRBD1, 5 bases. There are 16 residues in the CDR3. V lost 3 bases to trimming and J lost 5 bases, with 16 bases between them. From germline, CDR1 is MDHEN and CDR2 SYDVKM. CDR3 nucleotide sequence: TGTGCCAGCAGTTTCGCATGGGACCCTCTGAATGAAAAACTGTTTTTT. Its translation: CASSFAWDPLNEKLFF. Full variable domain (rest looked up from reference TRBV28 and TRBJ1-4): DVKVTQSSRYLVKRTGEKVFLECVQDMDHENMFWYRQDPGLGLRLIYFSYDVKMKEKGDIPEGYSVSREKKERFSLILESASTNQTSMYLCASSFAWDPLNEKLFFGSGTQLSVL.

This chain joins TRBV28 and TRBJ1-3; maybe TRBD1 (6 bases). V lost 2 bases and J lost 6, with 20 bases in between. Germline V gene sequence: CDR1 MDHEN, CDR2 SYDVKM. The CDR3 length is 17 residues. Written as DNA, the CDR3 is TGTGCCAGCAGTTTAGGTGGGACACCCAAGGAGGAAAACACCATATATTTT. It translates to CASSLGGTPKEENTIYF.

CDR3 DNA: TGTGCCAGCAGTTTATTGGCCTCCGGAAACACCATATATTTT. Encoded protein: CASSLLASGNTIYF. This sequence joins TRBV28 and TRBJ1-3; the D is unclear. This CDR3 comprises 14 residues. Germline loops: CDR1 MDHEN, CDR2 SYDVKM. V was clipped by 1 base and J by 4 bases, with 8 bases between them.

The chain joins TRBV7-2 to TRBJ1-1; 7 positions match TRBD1. There are 16 residues in the CDR3. Germline CDR1 SGHTA, CDR2 FQGNSA. V was clipped by 5 bases and J by 5 bases; unmatched bases: 14. CDR3 in DNA: TGTGCCAGCAGCCGGGCGGGGGCGACAGGGCATACTGAAGCTTTCTTT. It codes for CASSRAGATGHTEAFF.

This sequence joins TRBV28 and TRBJ1-5; TRBD1 matches 12 bases. The trim removed 4 bases at V and 5 bases at J, leaving 6 bases unmatched. Per germline, CDR1 MDHEN and CDR2 SYDVKM. CDR3 length: 16 residues. CDR3 in DNA: TGTGCCAGCAGTTCGCCGGGACAGGGGGCCGATCAGCCCCAGCATTTT. Protein sequence: CASSSPGQGADQPQHF.

This chain joins TRBV7-2 and TRBJ1-5, with D unclear. Germline loops: CDR1 SGHTA, CDR2 FQGNSA. The CDR3 is made up of 14 amino acids. V was trimmed by 3 bases and J by 7 bases, leaving 13 bases between them. This chain's CDR3 is CASSFVQSGQPQHF. CDR3 coding DNA: TGTGCCAGCAGCTTCGTGCAATCGGGACAGCCCCAGCATTTT.

The chain joins TRBV28 to TRBJ2-7; no reliable D call. V lost 1 base to trimming and J lost 2 bases, with 9 bases between them. Looked up from germline, CDR1 is MDHEN and CDR2 is SYDVKM. The CDR3 loop spans 14 amino acids. The CDR3 here is CASSLYTPTYEQYF. The CDR3 DNA reads TGTGCCAGCAGTTTATACACCCCCACCTACGAGCAGTACTTC.